Presented here are 15 T cell receptor beta chains from one specimen sequenced in a study of blood T cell repertoires in COVID-19. TCRdb's table, derived via immunoSEQ multiplex PCR, lists solely in-frame clones and lacks some. Altogether fewer than 15,000 clones are present, approximately 91% being singletons, with the ten largest covering about 14%. The specimen sequenced was peripheral blood. The source of these receptors is a human donor in a cohort sampled during active COVID-19.

As concerns this clone: Without the conserved terminal phenylalanine or tryptophan, this CDR3 likely stems from a read error. No DNA is shown, since the ends of the CDR3 on it are uncertain; the CDR3 is the one TCRdb lists. V usage is TRBV19 and J usage is TRBJ2-3; TRBD1 was called by the table and not checked on the DNA. The germline V gene encodes CDR1 LNHDA and CDR2 SQIVND (reference sequence). The CDR3 length is 11 residues, termini included. CDR3 region: CASSNTDRVLL.

The chain couples TRBV11-1 to TRBJ2-1, with 9 bases aligning to TRBD1. CDR1 SGHAT and CDR2 FQDESV come from the germline V gene (reference sequence). The CDR3 extends over 13 amino acids. Trimming at V came to 4 bases and at J to 9 bases, leaving 4 bases not matched to a gene. The DNA of the CDR3 is TGTGCCAGCAGCTCAAACAGGGGGCTTGAGCAGTTCTTC. It yields the protein CASSSNRGLEQFF.

This chain joins TRBV3-1 (or the pseudogene TRBV3-2) and TRBJ2-1, with 9 bases aligning to TRBD2. Germline V CDR1 and CDR2: LGHDT, YNNKEL (reference sequence). The CDR3 runs to 15 residues. The J segment lost 10 bases and the V segment lost 4 bases, leaving 11 bases of the junction unmatched. The CDR3 sequence is CASSPSGGPSGEQFF. The CDR3 bases are TGTGCCAGCAGCCCCAGCGGGGGGCCCTCCGGGGAGCAGTTCTTC.

The chain uses TRBV6-6 and TRBJ2-7; 7 bases agree with TRBD1. The CDR3 totals 13 residues. CDR1 is MNHNY and CDR2 is SVGAGI in the germline V gene (reference sequence). V lost 7 bases, J lost 0 bases, and 3 bases stayed unmatched. CDR3 sequence reads: CASIAGGSYEQYF. The CDR3 DNA reads TGTGCCAGCATAGCAGGGGGCTCCTACGAGCAGTACTTC.

The rearrangement links TRBV25-1 to TRBJ1-1; perhaps TRBD1 as D (5 bases). Deletions cut 1 base from V and 0 bases from J, with 9 bases between. CDR1 MGHDK and CDR2 SYGVNS come from the germline V gene. The CDR3 spans 15 residues. The CDR3 loop is CASSEFQGLNTEAFF. DNA for the CDR3: TGTGCCAGCAGTGAATTCCAGGGATTGAACACTGAAGCTTTCTTT. The full variable domain, in which reference TRBV25-1 and TRBJ1-1 provide the parts outside the CDR3, is EADIYQTPRYLVIGTGKKITLECSQTMGHDKMYWYQQDPGMELHLIHYSYGVNSTEKGDLSSESTVSRIRTEHFPLTLESARPSHTSQYLCASSEFQGLNTEAFFGQGTRLTVV.

With respect to this clone: The DNA is left out, because the CDR3 cannot be placed on it with certainty; the CDR3 is given as TCRdb lists it. This chain connects TRBV24-1 to TRBJ1-4; TRBD1 is the table's D call and was not checked against the DNA. Germline V gene data show CDR1 as KGHDR and CDR2 as SFDVKD. The CDR3 is made up of 13 amino acids, end residues included. CDR3 region: CATSATGGENCFF.

The chain links TRBV23-1 to TRBJ2-4; TRBD1 aligns across 9 bases. TRBV23-1 is filed as an ORF, its function uncertain. Trimming took 0 bases from V and 7 from J; bases not matched to a gene: 19. This CDR3 region has 20 residues. The CDR3 reads CASSQSKDRDRVLDPNIQYF. The CDR3 nucleotides read TGCGCCAGCAGTCAATCTAAGGACCGGGACAGGGTTTTGGATCCGAACATTCAGTACTTC.

J is TRBJ2-5 and V is TRBV5-4, with 7 bases matching TRBD2. J lost 0 bases, V lost 7 bases, and 3 bases had no gene match. CDR3 size: 13 residues. Germline CDR1 and CDR2: SGHNT and YYREEE (reference sequence). DNA for the CDR3: TGTGCCAGCGCTAGCGGTTACCAAGAGACCCAGTACTTC. Translation gives CASASGYQETQYF.

The chain carries TRBV27 and TRBJ2-2; possibly TRBD2 for D (5 bases). This CDR3 spans 12 amino acids. The germline V gene has CDR1 MNHEY and CDR2 SMNVEV (reference sequence). Trimming cost V 6 bases and J 5 bases, with 7 bases left between them. The CDR3 coding sequence is TGTGCCAGCAGCTGGACTACCGGGGAGCTGTTTTTT. This codes for CASSWTTGELFF.

The chain employs TRBV28 and TRBJ2-7; TRBD2 aligns across 8 bases. Germline trimming cut 7 bases from V and 3 bases from J; bases unmatched to any gene: 2. This CDR3 contains 12 residues. The germline gives CDR1 MDHEN, CDR2 SYDVKM. CDR3 sequence (DNA): TGTGCCAGCAAGGCGGGGGGCTACGAGCAGTACTTC. Protein: CASKAGGYEQYF. Using reference TRBV28 and TRBJ2-7 for the parts outside the CDR3, the full variable domain is DVKVTQSSRYLVKRTGEKVFLECVQDMDHENMFWYRQDPGLGLRLIYFSYDVKMKEKGDIPEGYSVSREKKERFSLILESASTNQTSMYLCASKAGGYEQYFGPGTRLTVT.

The chain links TRBV6-2 or TRBV6-3 to TRBJ2-4, with D unclear. Deletions cut 4 bases from V and 10 bases from J, with 14 bases between. Per the germline V gene, CDR1 is MNHEY and CDR2 is SVGEGT. The CDR3 spans 13 residues. CDR3 region: CASSSQAPIIQYF. The CDR3 DNA reads TGTGCCAGCAGTTCCCAGGCTCCTATTATTCAGTACTTC.

V usage is TRBV6-5 and J usage is TRBJ1-1; perhaps TRBD1 as D (5 bases). V was pared by 1 base and J by 0 bases, with 9 bases between. Germline V gene data show CDR1 as MNHEY and CDR2 as SVGAGI. The CDR3 is made up of 15 amino acids. CDR3 sequence: CASSYWGTVNTEAFF. The CDR3 bases are TGTGCCAGCAGTTACTGGGGCACGGTGAACACTGAAGCTTTCTTT.

The V gene is TRBV5-5, the J gene TRBJ1-6, with 8 nucleotides matching TRBD1. After removal of 3 bases from V and 1 base from J, the junction contained 12 bases not matched to a gene. This CDR3 comprises 19 residues. Germline V CDR1 and CDR2: SGHKS, YYEKEE (reference sequence). CDR3 in DNA: TGTGCCAGCAGCTCTCCGGGACAGGCGCAAGGATCCTATAATTCACCCCTCCACTTT. This translates into CASSSPGQAQGSYNSPLHF.

The V gene is TRBV28, the J gene TRBJ2-4, with 8 bases fitting TRBD2. With 4 bases clipped from V and 0 bases from J, the junction kept 2 bases outside the gene matches. Germline lookup yields CDR1 MDHEN and CDR2 SYDVKM. The CDR3 length is 15 residues. The CDR3 reads CASSSGGLAKNIQYF. CDR3 sequence (DNA): TGTGCCAGCAGTTCGGGGGGGCTAGCCAAAAACATTCAGTACTTC.

This chain links TRBV19 with TRBJ2-7, with TRBD1 as a possible D gene (6 bases). The CDR3 loop spans 15 amino acids. Germline CDR1 is LNHDA and CDR2 is SQIVND (reference sequence). Trimming cost V 1 base and J 2 bases, with 12 bases left between them. CDR3 nucleotide sequence: TGTGCCAGTAGTATAGGAATGTGGGGGCCCTACGAGCAGTACTTC. Residues: CASSIGMWGPYEQYF.